The 30 T cell receptor beta chains given below trace back to one sample, sequenced in a study of Ad26.COV2.S vaccination and SARS-CoV-2 variants. Method: immunoSEQ multiplex PCR; TCRdb's copy keeps in-frame clones and lacks some. The sample gives just over 350,000 clones, 70% to 90% of which show up once; around 3% is in the top ten. Treatment defined: around 19 received Ad26.COV2.S at low or high dose, single or two shots; five or six received placebo; per-sample allocation not given. The study sampled participants on day 63 after the first vaccine or placebo injection. The material sequenced was peripheral blood, taken in a trial of Ad26.COV2.S vaccine versus placebo. Every receptor here comes from a person between 18 and 65 years old who received the Ad26.COV2.S COVID-19 vaccine or a placebo.

J is TRBJ1-2 and V is TRBV7-9; no clear D gene. The CDR3 extends over 13 amino acids. Germline CDR1 and CDR2: SEHNR and FQNEAQ (reference sequence). With 3 bases removed from V and 6 bases from J, the gap between germline ends came to 11 bases. CDR3 in amino acids: CASSFRTRNGYTF. The CDR3 DNA reads as TGTGCCAGCAGCTTCAGGACTCGGAATGGCTACACCTTC. The full variable domain, its missing parts supplied by reference TRBV7-9 and TRBJ1-2, is DTGVSQNPRHKITKRGQNVTFRCDPISEHNRLYWYRQTLGQGPEFLTYFQNEAQLEKSRLLSDRFSAERPKGSFSTLEIQRTEQGDSAMYLCASSFRTRNGYTFGSGTRLTVV.

The V call is TRBV12-2, the J call TRBJ2-5; TRBD2, as called in the table, went unchecked against the DNA. TRBV12-2 corresponds to a pseudogene. The CDR3 has 15 residues. The CDR3 DNA follows: TGTGCAAGTCGCTCTCGAGGAGCCGGGCAAGAGACCCAGTACTTC. Encoded protein: CASRSRGAGQETQYF.

The V gene is TRBV7-9, the J gene TRBJ1-1, with 9 bases lining up with TRBD1. Trimming cost V 1 base and J 1 base; bases outside gene matches: 10. The CDR3 sequence is 18 residues long. Germline assignment: CDR1 SEHNR and CDR2 FQNEAQ (reference sequence). The CDR3 reads CASSLEPGTGSSNTEAFF. CDR3 DNA sequence: TGTGCCAGCAGCTTAGAGCCGGGGACAGGGTCGTCGAACACTGAAGCTTTCTTT.

V gene TRBV7-2 combines with J gene TRBJ1-4; D unclear. V was clipped by 1 base and J by 5 bases, with 8 bases between them. Germline lookup yields CDR1 SGHTA and CDR2 FQGNSA. The CDR3 runs 14 residues. The CDR3 DNA reads TGTGCCAGCAGCTTAGGGCCAGTGAATGAAAAACTGTTTTTT. Residues: CASSLGPVNEKLFF.

This rearrangement joins TRBV30 to TRBJ2-5; 11 bases line up with TRBD2. The CDR3 is 18 amino acids. V dropped 2 bases and J dropped 4; count of bases not matched to a gene: 15. Germline assignment: CDR1 GTSNPN and CDR2 SVGIG (reference sequence). CDR3 region: CAWSPRGLAGGGGETQYF. As DNA, the CDR3 is TGTGCCTGGAGTCCGAGGGGCCTAGCGGGAGGTGGGGGAGAGACCCAGTACTTC.

The chain recombines TRBV19 with TRBJ1-1; 9 bases are shared with TRBD1. The CDR3 runs 16 residues. Germline values: CDR1 LNHDA, CDR2 SQIVND (reference sequence). V was clipped by 2 bases and J by 0 bases; unmatched bases: 4. In nucleotides, the CDR3 is TGTGCCAGTAGTATACTGACAGGGGGACTGAACACTGAAGCTTTCTTT. Its translation: CASSILTGGLNTEAFF.

The sample holds a few counts of this clone. The chain combines TRBV19 with TRBJ2-2, with TRBD1 matching over 9 bases. From germline, CDR1 is LNHDA and CDR2 SQIVND (reference sequence). Trimming cost V 4 bases and J 5 bases; bases outside gene matches: 8. This CDR3 has 16 residues. The CDR3 sequence: CASSTSQGAGTGELFF. The CDR3 DNA sequence: TGTGCCAGTAGTACCTCACAGGGGGCAGGAACCGGGGAGCTGTTTTTT.

The chain carries TRBV4-3 and TRBJ1-5, with D hard to call. This CDR3 is 15 amino acids long. The V and J ends lost 1 base and 7 bases respectively, with 14 bases between them. In germline, CDR1 is LGHNA, CDR2 YSLEER. In nucleotides, the CDR3 is TGCGCCAGCAGCCAAGGATTCGGGCCGACCCAGCCCCAGCATTTT. This encodes CASSQGFGPTQPQHF.

The CDR3 nucleotides read TGTGCCAGCAGCTTAGCAGGCTCTGAAGCCTACGAGCAGTACTTC. The encoded protein is CASSLAGSEAYEQYF. This chain connects TRBV7-2 to TRBJ2-7; unclear D gene. CDR3 length: 15 residues. Germline loops: CDR1 SGHTA, CDR2 FQGNSA. V lost 0 bases to trimming and J lost 2 bases, with 11 bases between them.

The rearrangement links TRBV6-2 or TRBV6-3 to TRBJ2-3, with TRBD2 matching over 9 bases. The J segment lost 0 bases and the V segment lost 2 bases, leaving 9 bases of the junction unmatched. Germline CDR1 MNHEY, CDR2 SVGEGT. CDR3 length: 18 residues. The CDR3, as DNA: TGTGCCAGCAGTTACGGGCTAGCGGGACCCCCTAGCACAGATACGCAGTATTTT. It translates to CASSYGLAGPPSTDTQYF.

The chain uses TRBV27 and TRBJ1-1; tentatively, D is TRBD1 (5 bases). The V end lost 2 bases, the J end lost 0 bases, and 13 bases lay between the germline ends. Germline assignment: CDR1 MNHEY and CDR2 SMNVEV (reference sequence). CDR3 length: 16 residues. The CDR3 sequence: CASSLGRGTMNTEAFF. CDR3 DNA: TGTGCCAGCAGTTTAGGGCGAGGGACGATGAACACTGAAGCTTTCTTT.

The rearrangement uses TRBV14 and TRBJ1-3; 7 nucleotides match TRBD1. Germline values: CDR1 SGHDN, CDR2 FVKESK. The CDR3 spans 14 residues. The V gene end was trimmed by 6 bases and the J gene end by 3 bases; junction bases not matched to a gene: 5. The CDR3 loop is CASRLTGIGNTIYF. The CDR3, as DNA: TGTGCCAGCAGACTGACAGGGATTGGAAACACCATATATTTT.

The chain couples TRBV5-4 to TRBJ2-7; D is possibly TRBD2 (5 bases). Trimming pared 0 bases from V and 0 bases from J, leaving 10 bases between. This CDR3 comprises 15 residues. The germline V gene has CDR1 SGHNT and CDR2 YYREEE (reference sequence). The CDR3 reads CASSLAGIGSYEQYF. CDR3 bases: TGTGCCAGCAGCTTGGCGGGGATCGGCTCCTACGAGCAGTACTTC.

CDR3 in amino acids: CASSLINDPVHWPQHF. As DNA, the CDR3 is TGTGCCAGCAGCTTAATAAACGATCCCGTTCACTGGCCCCAGCATTTT. The genes are TRBV11-2 and TRBJ1-5, with no clear D. The CDR3 covers 16 residues. The germline V and J ends were trimmed by 2 bases and 9 bases, with 20 bases remaining between them. Germline loops: CDR1 SGHAT, CDR2 FQNNGV.

This clone showed up just a few times. The rearrangement links TRBV5-4 to TRBJ2-1, with 10 bases lining up with TRBD2. V dropped 4 bases and J dropped 7; count of bases not matched to a gene: 14. The CDR3 sequence is 17 residues long. Germline V gene lookup returns CDR1 SGHNT and CDR2 YYREEE (reference sequence). In nucleotides, the CDR3 is TGTGCCAGCAGCGTACCTAGCGGGAGATTCTTGGGTAATGAGCAGTTCTTC. This encodes CASSVPSGRFLGNEQFF. The full variable domain, with the rest looked up from reference TRBV5-4 and TRBJ2-1, is ETGVTQSPTHLIKTRGQQVTLRCSSQSGHNTVSWYQQALGQGPQFIFQYYREEENGRGNFPPRFSGLQFPNYSSELNVNALELDDSALYLCASSVPSGRFLGNEQFFGPGTRLTVL.

The rearrangement links TRBV5-1 to TRBJ2-7; 7 bases line up with TRBD1. Trimming at V came to 4 bases and at J to 3 bases, leaving 4 bases not matched to a gene. CDR3 length: 13 residues. CDR1 SGHRS and CDR2 YFSETQ come from the germline V gene. CDR3: CASSDRASYEQYF. In DNA form, the CDR3 reads TGCGCCAGCAGCGACAGGGCCAGCTACGAGCAGTACTTC.

The V gene is TRBV6-1, the J gene TRBJ1-5; 12 nucleotides match TRBD1. Germline lookup yields CDR1 MNHNS and CDR2 SASEGT. The CDR3 sequence is 22 residues long. Unmatched junction bases numbered 18, after V lost 2 bases and J lost 1 base. CDR3 sequence: CASSEILRDRGRFLSSNQPQHF. The DNA for the CDR3 is TGTGCCAGCAGTGAAATATTGAGGGACAGGGGGCGGTTTTTATCCAGCAATCAGCCCCAGCATTTT.

This clone was seen only once. The V gene is TRBV7-8, the J gene TRBJ2-5; D unclear. Germline CDR1 is SGHVS and CDR2 is FQNEAQ. CDR3 length equals 14 residues. V was clipped by 3 bases and J by 2 bases, with 10 bases between them. The CDR3 is CASSFLGPQETQYF. Written as DNA, the CDR3 is TGTGCCAGCAGCTTCTTAGGTCCTCAAGAGACCCAGTACTTC.

V and J are TRBV9 and TRBJ1-1; maybe TRBD1 (6 bases). The CDR3 runs to 13 residues. V lost 4 bases to trimming and J lost 7 bases, with 14 bases between them. The germline V gene has CDR1 SGDLS and CDR2 YYNGEE. CDR3 in amino acids: CASSIQGTDEAFF. CDR3 bases: TGTGCCAGCAGCATCCAGGGGACGGATGAAGCTTTCTTT.

This clone appeared many times. At one boundary the junction diverges from the germline segment, which might be a read error. This rearrangement joins TRBV7-9 to TRBJ2-1, with a possible D match to TRBD2 (7 bases). This CDR3 is built from 15 residues. In germline, CDR1 is SEHNR, CDR2 FQNEAQ (reference sequence). In DNA form, the CDR3 reads TGTGCCAGCAGCTTAGTAGGGGGGGCCTACGATGAGCAGTTCTTC. It is translated as CASSLVGGAYDEQFF.

In its sample, this clone was seen a few times. V is TRBV13 and J is TRBJ1-6; tentative D call: TRBD1 (5 bases). Germline lookup yields CDR1 PRHDT and CDR2 FYEKMQ (reference sequence). The CDR3 is 12 residues long. V gave up 3 bases and J gave up 8 bases, with 5 bases separating them. CDR3 in amino acids: CASSFRDSPLHF. CDR3 in DNA: TGTGCCAGCAGCTTCAGGGATTCACCCCTCCACTTT.

The chain employs TRBV18 and TRBJ1-1, with D maybe TRBD1 (5 bases). The CDR3 contains 14 residues. Germline loops: CDR1 KGHSH, CDR2 LQKENI. The germline V and J ends were trimmed by 3 bases and 4 bases, with 12 bases remaining between them. As DNA, the CDR3 is TGTGCCAGCTCACCCTCAGGGAGGAGCACTGAAGCTTTCTTT. It specifies CASSPSGRSTEAFF.

This clone was observed at least ten times. The rearrangement links TRBV7-2 to TRBJ2-7; D is possibly TRBD1 (5 bases). CDR1 SGHTA and CDR2 FQGNSA come from the germline V gene. The V and J ends lost 4 bases and 2 bases respectively, with 15 bases between them. This CDR3 comprises 15 residues. This CDR3 is CASSSWGQDTYEQYF. The CDR3 DNA sequence: TGTGCCAGCAGCTCCTGGGGCCAGGACACCTACGAGCAGTACTTC.

This clone was observed a few times. This rearrangement joins TRBV7-9 to TRBJ2-7, with 8 positions matching TRBD1. The V segment lost 1 base and the J segment 2 bases; nucleotides outside the gene matches: 4. This CDR3 is built from 15 residues. CDR1 is SEHNR and CDR2 is FQNEAQ in the germline V gene (reference sequence). CDR3 sequence (DNA): TGTGCCAGCAGCTTAGGGCGGGACAGGACCTACGAGCAGTACTTC. It codes for CASSLGRDRTYEQYF.

This sequence joins TRBV7-9 and TRBJ2-7; D possibly uses TRBD1 or TRBD2 (5 bases each). This CDR3 contains 14 residues. V lost 2 bases, J lost 3 bases, and 11 bases lay in between. Germline CDR1 reads SEHNR; CDR2 reads FQNEAQ (reference sequence). CDR3 amino acids: CASSLRDLVYEQYF. CDR3 nucleotide sequence: TGTGCCAGCAGCTTACGGGACCTAGTCTACGAGCAGTACTTC.

The genes are TRBV9 and TRBJ1-2, with TRBD1 matching over 12 bases. The CDR3 contains 17 residues. The V gene end was trimmed by 2 bases and the J gene end by 3 bases; junction bases not matched to a gene: 8. Germline lookup yields CDR1 SGDLS and CDR2 YYNGEE. CDR3 in amino acids: CASSVPGTGGMDYGYTF. In DNA, the CDR3 is TGTGCCAGCAGCGTCCCCGGGACAGGGGGCATGGACTATGGCTACACCTTC. The whole variable domain, filled in from reference TRBV9 and TRBJ1-2, reads DSGVTQTPKHLITATGQRVTLRCSPRSGDLSVYWYQQSLDQGLQFLIQYYNGEERAKGNILERFSAQQFPDLHSELNLSSLELGDSALYFCASSVPGTGGMDYGYTFGSGTRLTVV.

V usage is TRBV9 and J usage is TRBJ2-2, with D unresolved. V was pared by 0 bases and J by 7 bases, with 7 bases between. Germline loops: CDR1 SGDLS, CDR2 YYNGEE. The CDR3 covers 13 residues. CDR3 sequence: CASSVVLGGELFF. As DNA, the CDR3 is TGTGCCAGCAGCGTAGTCCTTGGCGGGGAGCTGTTTTTT.

Turning to this clone: Other nucleotide sequences in the sample specify the same CDR3. The chain links TRBV3-1 (or the pseudogene TRBV3-2) to TRBJ2-1, with TRBD2 matching 7 bases. CDR1 LGHDT and CDR2 YNNKEL come from the germline V gene (reference sequence). After removal of 3 bases from V and 7 bases from J, the junction contained 0 bases not matched to a gene. The CDR3 totals 12 residues. The CDR3 protein is CASSQGGNEQFF. CDR3 DNA sequence: TGTGCCAGCAGCCAGGGGGGGAATGAGCAGTTCTTC.

A single count supports this clone. The V call is TRBV27, the J call TRBJ2-3; D is undetermined. The V gene's germline CDR1 is MNHEY and CDR2 SMNVEV (reference sequence). The CDR3 totals 14 residues. V dropped 2 bases and J dropped 3 bases, with 9 bases sitting between them. The CDR3 nucleotides are TGTGCCAGCAGTTTAGCGCCGGAAACAGATACGCAGTATTTT. Protein: CASSLAPETDTQYF.

V and J are TRBV4-3 and TRBJ1-1; 8 positions match TRBD1. Germline V gene data show CDR1 as LGHNA and CDR2 as YSLEER. The CDR3 is made up of 14 amino acids. V gave up 4 bases and J gave up 10 bases; unmatched junction bases: 11. The CDR3 coding sequence is TGCGCCAGCAGCCGGGACAGGTCCTATCCTGCAGCTTTCTTT. It codes for CASSRDRSYPAAFF.